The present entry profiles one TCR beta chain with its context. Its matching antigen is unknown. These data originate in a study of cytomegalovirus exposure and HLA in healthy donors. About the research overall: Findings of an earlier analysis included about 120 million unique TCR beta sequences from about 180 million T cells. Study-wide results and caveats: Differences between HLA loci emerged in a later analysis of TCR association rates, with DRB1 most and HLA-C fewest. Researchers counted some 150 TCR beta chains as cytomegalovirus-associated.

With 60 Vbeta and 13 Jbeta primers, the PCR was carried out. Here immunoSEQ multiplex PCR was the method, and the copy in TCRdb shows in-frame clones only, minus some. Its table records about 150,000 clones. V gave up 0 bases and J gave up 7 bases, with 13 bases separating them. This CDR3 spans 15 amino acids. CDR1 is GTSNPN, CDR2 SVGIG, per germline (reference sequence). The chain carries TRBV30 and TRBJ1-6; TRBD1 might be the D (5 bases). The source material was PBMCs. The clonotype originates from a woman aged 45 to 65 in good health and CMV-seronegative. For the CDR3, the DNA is TGTGCCTGGAGTGTAGGTAGCAAGGGGAATTCACCCCTCCACTTT. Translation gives CAWSVGSKGNSPLHF.